This TCR beta chain came from a study of blood T cell repertoires in COVID-19. Overall study: Samples of COVID-19 (acute and convalescent) were obtained from the United States, Italy and Spain.

V was clipped by 4 bases and J by 5 bases, with 6 bases between them. Per germline, CDR1 MNHEY and CDR2 SVGAGI. This CDR3 has 11 amino acids. This clone came up once. Participants, about 18 to 95 years old, spanned around 25 US areas. Recovery meant two consecutive negative NP/OP PCR tests, professional clearance, or resolved symptoms. The assay was immunoSEQ multiplex PCR, and TCRdb's table has in-frame clones only and misses some. The repertoire holds 200,000 to 250,000 clones, with about 85% as singletons. The chain links TRBV6-5 to TRBJ2-7; weak D call: TRBD1 (6 bases). Sequencing input: PBMCs or T cells enriched from blood (not recorded which). The clonotype was recovered from a man younger than 45 who had recovered from COVID-19. Written as DNA, the CDR3 is TGTGCCAGCAGTTCAGGGGACGAGCAGTACTTC. Amino acid sequence: CASSSGDEQYF.